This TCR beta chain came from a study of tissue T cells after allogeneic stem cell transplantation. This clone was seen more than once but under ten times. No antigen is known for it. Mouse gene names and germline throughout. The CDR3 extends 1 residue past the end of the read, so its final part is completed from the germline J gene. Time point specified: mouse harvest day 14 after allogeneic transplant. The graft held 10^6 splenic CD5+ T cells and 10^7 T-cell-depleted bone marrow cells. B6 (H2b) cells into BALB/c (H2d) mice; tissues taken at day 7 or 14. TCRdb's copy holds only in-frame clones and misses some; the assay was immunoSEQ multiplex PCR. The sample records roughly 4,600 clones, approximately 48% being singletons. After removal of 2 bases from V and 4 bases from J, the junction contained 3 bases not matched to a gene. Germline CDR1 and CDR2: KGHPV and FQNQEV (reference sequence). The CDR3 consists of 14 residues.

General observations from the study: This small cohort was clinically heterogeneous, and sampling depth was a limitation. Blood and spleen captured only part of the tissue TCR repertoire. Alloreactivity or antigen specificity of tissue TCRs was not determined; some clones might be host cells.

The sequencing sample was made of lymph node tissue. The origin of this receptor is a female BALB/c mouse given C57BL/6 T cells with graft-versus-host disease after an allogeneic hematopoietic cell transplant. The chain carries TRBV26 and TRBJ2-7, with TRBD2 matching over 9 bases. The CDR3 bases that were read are TGTGCCAGCAGTCTGAGCTGGGGGGGTTATGAACAGTAC. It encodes CASSLSWGGYEQY. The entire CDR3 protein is CASSLSWGGYEQYF.